The subject of this entry is one TCR delta chain. This sequence is one base from a far larger clone and is likely a read error. The same CDR3 can be traced to other DNA sequences in this sample. TCRdb called clones anew from the multiplex PCR reads with CATT. The top ten hold 9.5% to 10% of the sample, which has 93,000 or so delta-chain clones, roughly 0.9% seen once. The data were taken from a study of γδ T cells in repeated Plasmodium falciparum infection. The sequence was collected from a pool of human donors (malaria-infected and uninfected, not separated). The sequencing sample was made of gamma-delta T cells from blood.

The CDR3 loop reads CALGETSPSLGPPDKLIF. For the CDR3, the DNA is TGTGCTCTTGGGGAAACGAGCCCTTCGCTGGGGCCCCCCGACAAACTCATCTTT. The chain employs TRDV1 and TRDJ1; D may be TRDD3 (6 bases). Germline lookup yields CDR1 TSWWSYY and CDR2 QGS. There are 18 residues in the CDR3.